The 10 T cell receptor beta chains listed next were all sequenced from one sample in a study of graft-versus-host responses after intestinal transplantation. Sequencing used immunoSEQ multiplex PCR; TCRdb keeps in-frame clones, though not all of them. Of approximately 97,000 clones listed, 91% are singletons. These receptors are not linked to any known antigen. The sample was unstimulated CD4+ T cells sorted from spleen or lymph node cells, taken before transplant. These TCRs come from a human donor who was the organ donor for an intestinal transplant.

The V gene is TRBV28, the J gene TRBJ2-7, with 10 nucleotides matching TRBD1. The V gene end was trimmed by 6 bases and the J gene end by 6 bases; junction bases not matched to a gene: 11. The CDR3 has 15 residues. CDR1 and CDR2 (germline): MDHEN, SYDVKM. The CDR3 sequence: CASRYRDRGPLEQYF. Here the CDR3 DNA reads TGTGCCAGCAGATATCGGGACAGGGGCCCCCTCGAGCAGTACTTC.

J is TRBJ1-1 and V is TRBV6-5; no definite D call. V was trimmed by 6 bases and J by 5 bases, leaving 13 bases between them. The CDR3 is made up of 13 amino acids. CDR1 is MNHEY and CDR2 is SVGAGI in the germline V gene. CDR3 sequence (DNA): TGTGCCAGCAGCTCACCCCCGAGGACTGAAGCTTTCTTT. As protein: CASSSPPRTEAFF.

CDR3 bases: TGTGCCAGCAGCTTAGGAAGGGGGAACACTGAAGCTTTCTTT. Encoded protein: CASSLGRGNTEAFF. The V call is TRBV7-6, the J call TRBJ1-1, with D maybe TRBD1 (5 bases). The CDR3 has 14 residues. V gave up 1 base and J gave up 1 base, with 7 bases separating them. Germline CDR1 is SGHVS and CDR2 is FNYEAQ.

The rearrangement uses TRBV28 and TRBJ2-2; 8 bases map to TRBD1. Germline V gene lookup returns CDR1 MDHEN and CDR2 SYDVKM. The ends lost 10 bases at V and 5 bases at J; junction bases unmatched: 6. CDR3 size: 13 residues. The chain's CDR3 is CATGDRGTGELFF. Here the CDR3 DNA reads TGTGCCACCGGTGACAGGGGAACCGGGGAGCTGTTTTTT.

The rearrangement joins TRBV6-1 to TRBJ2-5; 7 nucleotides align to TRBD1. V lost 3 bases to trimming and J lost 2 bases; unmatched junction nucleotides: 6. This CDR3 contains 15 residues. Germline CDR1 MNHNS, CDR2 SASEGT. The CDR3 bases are TGTGCCAGCAGTGACCCTCGACAGGGTCAAGAGACCCAGTACTTC. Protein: CASSDPRQGQETQYF.

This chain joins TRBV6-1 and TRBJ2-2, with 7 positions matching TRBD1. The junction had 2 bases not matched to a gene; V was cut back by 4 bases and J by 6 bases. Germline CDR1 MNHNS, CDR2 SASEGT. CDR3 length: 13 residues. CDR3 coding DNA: TGTGCCAGCAGTGGACAGGGTCCCGGGGAGCTGTTTTTT. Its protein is CASSGQGPGELFF.

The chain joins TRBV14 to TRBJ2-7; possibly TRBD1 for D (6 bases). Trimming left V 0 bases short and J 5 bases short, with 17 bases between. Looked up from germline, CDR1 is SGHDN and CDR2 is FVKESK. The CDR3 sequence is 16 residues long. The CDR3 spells CASSQELWTARDEQYF. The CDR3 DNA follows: TGTGCCAGCAGCCAAGAGTTGTGGACAGCAAGGGACGAGCAGTACTTC.

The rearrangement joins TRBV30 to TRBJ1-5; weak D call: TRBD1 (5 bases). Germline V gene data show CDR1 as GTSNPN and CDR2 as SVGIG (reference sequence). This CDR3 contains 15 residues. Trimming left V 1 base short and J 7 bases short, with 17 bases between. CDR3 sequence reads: CAWSEWRVWGQPQHF. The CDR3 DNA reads TGTGCCTGGAGTGAGTGGAGGGTATGGGGGCAGCCCCAGCATTTT.

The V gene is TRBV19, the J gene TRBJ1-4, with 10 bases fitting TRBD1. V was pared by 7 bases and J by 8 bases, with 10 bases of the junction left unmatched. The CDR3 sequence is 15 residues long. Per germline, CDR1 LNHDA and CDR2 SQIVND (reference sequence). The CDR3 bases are TGTGCCAGTAATAGCTATGGACAGGGGGTCGAAAAACTGTTTTTT. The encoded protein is CASNSYGQGVEKLFF.

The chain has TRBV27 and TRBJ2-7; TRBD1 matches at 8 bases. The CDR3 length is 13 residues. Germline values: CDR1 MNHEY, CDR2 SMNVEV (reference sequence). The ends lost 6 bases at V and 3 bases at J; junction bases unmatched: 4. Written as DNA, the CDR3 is TGTGCCAGCAGGGGGACAGGACTCTACGAGCAGTACTTC. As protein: CASRGTGLYEQYF.